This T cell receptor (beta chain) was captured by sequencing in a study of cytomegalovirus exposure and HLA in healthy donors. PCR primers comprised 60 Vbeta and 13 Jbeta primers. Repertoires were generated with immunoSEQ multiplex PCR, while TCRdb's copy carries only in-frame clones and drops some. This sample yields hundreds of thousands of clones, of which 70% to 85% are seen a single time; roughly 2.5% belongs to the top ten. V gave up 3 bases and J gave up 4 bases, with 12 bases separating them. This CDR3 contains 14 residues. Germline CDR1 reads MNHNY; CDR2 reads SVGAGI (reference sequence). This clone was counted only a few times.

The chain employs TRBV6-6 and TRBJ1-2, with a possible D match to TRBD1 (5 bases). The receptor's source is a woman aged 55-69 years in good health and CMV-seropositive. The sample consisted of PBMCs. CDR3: CASSYLTESYGYTF. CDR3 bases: TGTGCCAGCAGTTATTTGACAGAAAGCTATGGCTACACCTTC.